This T cell receptor beta chain was sequenced during a study of T-cell memory formation after mild COVID-19. TCRdb fed the 5' RACE reads into MiXCR, producing one record per CDR3 protein. This sample carries approximately 82,000 distinct CDR3 sequences, roughly 13% of them seen once, and the ten largest clones take 35% to 50%. V lost 0 bases, J lost 3 bases, and 6 bases lay in between. The V gene's germline CDR1 is LGHNA and CDR2 YSLEER. The CDR3 spans 13 residues. Overall study findings and caveats: Day 15 to 85 contracting clones showed balanced CD4/CD8; later expanders leaned CD4+.

In regard to this clonotype: The target antigen is unknown.

The TCR sequence derives from a man between 18 and 35 years old who had mild COVID-19 (a few samples of this study predate the infection). Cell type and time point are not known. The V call is TRBV4-3, the J call TRBJ2-7; D unresolved. Sequencing was performed on PBMCs or a T cell subset sorted from them (not recorded which). CDR3 amino acids: CASSQEPVYEQYF. The CDR3 nucleotides are TGCGCCAGCAGCCAAGAACCGGTCTACGAGCAGTACTTC.